Included here is one T cell receptor (beta chain) sequence, with context. The source of the sample is a study of control samples from healthy donors and cancer patients. Using immunoSEQ multiplex PCR, the repertoire was profiled, and TCRdb retains in-frame clones only, with some absent. The sample lists some 120,000 clones, about 93% occurring once. CDR1 and CDR2 from the germline V gene are SGHDN and FVKESK. V lost 5 bases to trimming and J lost 3 bases; unmatched junction nucleotides: 4. The CDR3 loop spans 14 amino acids. The sample consisted of blood. This clonotype was obtained from a man aged 18-30 years in good health. The V call is TRBV14, the J call TRBJ2-5; 9 positions agree with TRBD2. CDR3 nucleotide sequence: TGTGCCAGCAGCTACATAGCGGGGGAAGAGACCCAGTACTTC. Residues: CASSYIAGEETQYF. Supplemented by reference TRBV14 and TRBJ2-5, the full variable domain reads EAGVTQFPSHSVIEKGQTVTLRCDPISGHDNLYWYRRVMGKEIKFLLHFVKESKQDESGMPNNRFLAERTGGTYSTLKVQPAELEDSGVYFCASSYIAGEETQYFGPGTRLLVL.